This entry lists 22 T cell receptor beta chains sequenced from one sample in a study of cytomegalovirus exposure and HLA in healthy donors. With 60 Vbeta and 13 Jbeta primers, the PCR was carried out. Sequencing used immunoSEQ multiplex PCR; TCRdb keeps in-frame clones, though not all of them. The table includes 150,000 to 180,000 clones, about 85% detected once. The sample comprised PBMCs. The receptor set was obtained from a woman aged 18-35 years in good health and CMV-seronegative.

The V and J genes are TRBV10-3 and TRBJ1-2; 12 positions match TRBD1. Trimming cost V 4 bases and J 8 bases; bases outside gene matches: 8. CDR1 is ENHRY, CDR2 SYGVKD, per germline. The CDR3 sequence is 15 residues long. The CDR3 DNA follows: TGTGCCATCAGTGGTACGGGACAGGGGGCGGACGGCTACACCTTC. Translated: CAISGTGQGADGYTF.

This chain uses TRBV6-1 with TRBJ1-6, with TRBD1 as a possible D gene (6 bases). Per germline, CDR1 MNHNS and CDR2 SASEGT. V was cut by 6 bases and J by 14 bases, with 14 bases left in between. The CDR3 totals 12 residues. CDR3: CASSQTGVALHF. The CDR3 bases are TGTGCCAGCAGCCAGACAGGTGTGGCCCTCCACTTT.

As DNA, the CDR3 is TGTGCCAGCAGTGTGGAGGCGAACACCGGGGAGCTGTTTTTT. Protein product: CASSVEANTGELFF. This chain links TRBV6-1 with TRBJ2-2, with a weak D call TRBD2 (5 bases). The CDR3 has 14 amino acids. Germline-derived CDR1 and CDR2 are MNHNS and SASEGT. Trimming removed 4 bases at V and 0 bases at J, with 6 bases between.

This clone was detected only once. The V call is TRBV28, the J call TRBJ2-5; 8 nucleotides align to TRBD2. In germline, CDR1 is MDHEN, CDR2 SYDVKM. The length of the CDR3 is 13 residues. V dropped 3 bases and J dropped 11; count of bases not matched to a gene: 8. DNA for the CDR3: TGTGCCAGCAGTTTCCGACTAGCGCAAGAGCAGTACTTC. Translating it yields CASSFRLAQEQYF.

The chain employs TRBV28 and TRBJ1-5; TRBD1 matches at 9 bases. V shed 5 bases, J shed 4 bases, and the junction held 12 bases outside the gene matches. The CDR3 has 17 amino acids. Germline CDR1 reads MDHEN; CDR2 reads SYDVKM. In DNA, the CDR3 is TGTGCCAGCAGTCCCGACCGAGGGACAGGGTTGAATCAGCCCCAGCATTTT. Translated: CASSPDRGTGLNQPQHF.

This chain connects TRBV7-3 to TRBJ2-5; 7 nucleotides line up with TRBD2. The V gene's germline CDR1 is SGHTA and CDR2 FQGTGA. The CDR3 totals 14 residues. V lost 0 bases and J lost 5; bases outside the gene matches: 3. CDR3 in amino acids: CASSLTGGVETQYF. CDR3 coding DNA: TGTGCCAGCAGCTTAACGGGGGGGGTGGAGACCCAGTACTTC.

The rearrangement links TRBV2 to TRBJ2-4, with D unresolved. CDR1 SNHLY and CDR2 FYNNEI come from the germline V gene. CDR3 length: 14 residues. The ends were cut back, 6 bases at V and 0 bases at J, with 9 bases in the middle. CDR3: CASRKRIAKNIQYF. CDR3 nucleotides: TGTGCCAGCAGAAAGCGCATAGCCAAAAACATTCAGTACTTC.

This rearrangement joins TRBV9 to TRBJ1-4; D uncertain. This CDR3 has 15 amino acids. Looked up from germline, CDR1 is SGDLS and CDR2 is YYNGEE. Trimming left V 0 bases short and J 2 bases short, with 8 bases between. For the CDR3, the DNA is TGTGCCAGCAGCGTAGGAGGGTCCACTAATGAAAAACTGTTTTTT. Its protein is CASSVGGSTNEKLFF. Full variable domain (rest looked up from reference TRBV9 and TRBJ1-4): DSGVTQTPKHLITATGQRVTLRCSPRSGDLSVYWYQQSLDQGLQFLIQYYNGEERAKGNILERFSAQQFPDLHSELNLSSLELGDSALYFCASSVGGSTNEKLFFGSGTQLSVL.

This clone showed up just once. The rearrangement joins TRBV27 to TRBJ1-1, with D unresolved. Germline CDR1 MNHEY, CDR2 SMNVEV (reference sequence). This CDR3 comprises 14 residues. V gave up 0 bases and J gave up 1 base, with 6 bases separating them. The CDR3: CASSLSAKNTEAFF. CDR3 nucleotide sequence: TGTGCCAGCAGTTTATCGGCCAAGAACACTGAAGCTTTCTTT.

This clone was found a few times. CDR3 DNA sequence: TGTGCCAGCAGTGAATTAACAGGGACCGGGGCCAACGTCCTGACTTTC. Encoded protein: CASSELTGTGANVLTF. The chain employs TRBV6-1 and TRBJ2-6; tentatively, D is TRBD1 (6 bases). The CDR3 spans 16 residues. V gave up 2 bases and J gave up 4 bases, with 12 bases separating them. Germline CDR1 and CDR2: MNHNS and SASEGT.

The chain carries TRBV9 and TRBJ2-4; D possibly corresponds to TRBD2 (9 bases). The CDR3 loop spans 17 amino acids. From germline, CDR1 is SGDLS and CDR2 YYNGEE. V was trimmed by 9 bases and J by 0 bases, leaving 22 bases between them. The CDR3 coding sequence is TGTGCCACCAGGGGGCTAGCGGGGCTAATAGCCAAAAACATTCAGTACTTC. It encodes CATRGLAGLIAKNIQYF.

The V gene is TRBV2, the J gene TRBJ2-5; D possibly corresponds to TRBD2 (5 bases). V lost 8 bases, J lost 1 base, and 11 bases lay in between. Germline V gene lookup returns CDR1 SNHLY and CDR2 FYNNEI. The CDR3 is made up of 13 amino acids. For the CDR3, the DNA is TGTGCCAGCGGAAGGACTTTCCAAGAGACCCAGTACTTC. This translates into CASGRTFQETQYF.

CDR3 sequence (DNA): TGTGCCAGCAGCTTTGGACAGGGCGATCAGCCCCAGCATTTT. It codes for CASSFGQGDQPQHF. This sequence joins TRBV5-5 and TRBJ1-5; 8 positions agree with TRBD1. In germline, CDR1 is SGHKS, CDR2 YYEKEE (reference sequence). CDR3 length: 14 residues. V was pared by 2 bases and J by 5 bases, with 3 bases of the junction left unmatched.

The rearrangement links TRBV29-1 to TRBJ1-5, with TRBD1 as a possible D gene (5 bases). The CDR3 loop spans 14 amino acids. Trimming shortened V by 6 bases and J by 1 base, and 13 bases separated the two germline ends. Germline CDR1 reads SQVTM; CDR2 reads ANQGSEA. For the CDR3, the DNA is TGCAGCGTCCGGGGGTTAGGGAGCAATCAGCCCCAGCATTTT. It is translated as CSVRGLGSNQPQHF. Based on the CDR3 plus reference TRBV29-1 and TRBJ1-5, the full variable domain is SAVISQKPSRDICQRGTSLTIQCQVDSQVTMMFWYRQQPGQSLTLIATANQGSEATYESGFVIDKFPISRPNLTFSTLTVSNMSPEDSSIYLCSVRGLGSNQPQHFGDGTRLSIL.

The chain employs TRBV5-4 and TRBJ2-3; D remains ambiguous. Germline V gene data show CDR1 as SGHNT and CDR2 as YYREEE (reference sequence). The germline V and J ends were trimmed by 0 bases and 5 bases, with 7 bases remaining between them. The CDR3 runs to 13 residues. The CDR3 nucleotides are TGTGCCAGCAGCTTGGGCAGTGGAGATACGCAGTATTTT. Residues: CASSLGSGDTQYF.

The chain employs TRBV4-3 and TRBJ2-7; 8 bases fit TRBD1. J was trimmed by 0 bases and V by 5 bases; bases with no gene match: 12. The CDR3 has 17 amino acids. Germline CDR1 LGHNA, CDR2 YSLEER. CDR3 sequence: CASSSVPGQESSYEQYF. The CDR3, as DNA: TGCGCCAGCAGCTCAGTTCCGGGACAGGAGAGCTCCTACGAGCAGTACTTC.

The rearrangement joins TRBV6-1 to TRBJ1-2, with TRBD1 identical over 7 bases. J was trimmed by 0 bases and V by 9 bases; bases with no gene match: 10. Germline CDR1 reads MNHNS; CDR2 reads SASEGT. This CDR3 has 15 residues. The CDR3 nucleotides read TGTGCCAGTAGACAGGGCGATAGGTCTAACTATGGCTACACCTTC. Translation: CASRQGDRSNYGYTF.

This chain uses TRBV7-9 with TRBJ2-3; 10 bases are shared with TRBD1. The CDR3 totals 15 residues. Unmatched junction bases numbered 6, after V lost 7 bases and J lost 2 bases. CDR1 and CDR2 from the germline V gene are SEHNR and FQNEAQ (reference sequence). CDR3 bases: TGTGCCAGCAACCGACAGGGGGCCCCCACAGATACGCAGTATTTT. Protein product: CASNRQGAPTDTQYF.

This sequence joins TRBV10-3 and TRBJ1-3; no clear D gene. CDR1 is ENHRY, CDR2 SYGVKD, per germline. There are 13 residues in the CDR3. The ends were cut back, 5 bases at V and 3 bases at J, with 8 bases in the middle. The CDR3 loop reads CAISSVGGNTIYF. The DNA of the CDR3 is TGTGCCATCAGTTCGGTCGGTGGAAACACCATATATTTT.

This clone showed up just a few times. V gene TRBV19 combines with J gene TRBJ2-4, with D maybe TRBD2 (6 bases). Trimming left V 0 bases short and J 6 bases short, with 9 bases between. Per the germline V gene, CDR1 is LNHDA and CDR2 is SQIVND (reference sequence). CDR3 length equals 14 residues. The CDR3: CASSIDSGRNIQYF. The CDR3 coding sequence is TGTGCCAGTAGTATAGATAGCGGAAGAAACATTCAGTACTTC.

This chain uses TRBV7-2 with TRBJ1-3; D call uncertain. Germline V gene data show CDR1 as SGHTA and CDR2 as FQGNSA. The CDR3 has 15 amino acids. Trimming removed 1 base at V and 8 bases at J, with 15 bases between. CDR3 residues: CASSLEGLGGYTIYF. CDR3 nucleotide sequence: TGTGCCAGCAGCTTAGAGGGATTAGGAGGTTACACCATATATTTT.

The V and J genes are TRBV7-3 and TRBJ1-2; D unresolved. V lost 6 bases and J 3 bases, leaving 14 bases between the germline ends. The CDR3 contains 14 residues. Per germline, CDR1 SGHTA and CDR2 FQGTGA. In nucleotides, the CDR3 is TGTGCCAGCAGTCCGATGAGGGTGGACTATGGCTACACCTTC. This sequence encodes CASSPMRVDYGYTF.